This T cell receptor (beta chain) was retrieved from a study of T cells in Graves' hyperthyroidism and ophthalmopathy. Whole-study context: Any treatment followed the collection of peripheral blood at initial diagnosis. Study-wide results and limits: The blood repertoire included most of the expanded thyroid clonotypes above 0.001. Ophthalmopathy got predicted by the model a median approximately 6 months before its onset.

This clonotype was recorded a few times. The antigen is not known. There were TCR beta CDR3 regions amplified from RNA transcripts. First-round RT-PCR targeting the TCR CDR3 was performed with the HTBI primer set. TCRdb reanalysed the multiplex PCR reads using MiXCR and keeps one entry per CDR3 protein. This sample carries about 200,000 distinct CDR3 sequences, 17% of them seen once, and the ten largest clones take roughly 49%. Trimming removed 4 bases from V and 6 bases from J; junction bases left unmatched: 5. Germline CDR1 and CDR2: SGHRS and YFSETQ. There are 13 residues in the CDR3. No progression to ophthalmopathy during 18 months of follow-up defined stable disease.

The sequencing sample was made of blood. The TCR was taken from a woman aged 45-65 years with Graves' hyperthyroidism. This chain joins TRBV5-1 and TRBJ2-7; 9 bases line up with TRBD1. This CDR3 is CASSIGTGPEQYF. The CDR3 nucleotides are TGCGCCAGCAGCATTGGGACAGGGCCCGAGCAGTACTTC.